These 24 T cell receptor beta chains originate from one sample sequenced in a study of CD8 T cells in ankylosing spondylitis. MiXCR, run by TCRdb on the 5' RACE reads, gives a single entry per CDR3 protein. The data show 300,000 to 400,000 distinct CDR3 sequences, approximately 10% seen once. Sequencing was performed on blood, either unsorted or a sorted T cell fraction (not recorded which). The receptors stem from a female donor with ankylosing spondylitis or in good health (not recorded which).

The table lists this clonotype with a few counts. The rearrangement links TRBV6-1 to TRBJ1-6; TRBD1 matches 7 bases. CDR3 length: 15 residues. V trimming: 9 bases; J trimming: 4 bases; junction bases outside the gene matches: 9. Germline V gene sequence: CDR1 MNHNS, CDR2 SASEGT. CDR3 sequence reads: CASRKGTEYNSPLHF. The CDR3 nucleotides are TGTGCCAGTCGAAAAGGGACAGAATATAATTCACCCCTCCACTTT.

This chain connects TRBV11-2 to TRBJ1-1; D is unresolved. Trimming took off 4 bases at V and 1 base at J, with 10 bases between the two ends. The CDR3 spans 14 residues. Per the germline V gene, CDR1 is SGHAT and CDR2 is FQNNGV. This CDR3 is CASSSEIRNTEAFF. For the CDR3, the DNA is TGTGCCAGCAGCTCCGAAATTCGGAACACTGAAGCTTTCTTT.

This clonotype has at least ten counts. The V call is TRBV12-3 or TRBV12-4, the J call TRBJ2-1, with 7 bases aligning to TRBD1. V shed 8 bases, J shed 8 bases, and the junction held 18 bases outside the gene matches. The CDR3 totals 16 residues. The chain's CDR3 is CASLRTPQGSSYEQFF. The CDR3 DNA reads as TGTGCCAGCCTCCGTACCCCACAGGGGTCCTCCTATGAGCAGTTCTTC.

This clonotype was seen only a few times. The CDR3 sequence: CSAPAWGVGAGANVLTF. The CDR3 nucleotides read TGCAGTGCCCCGGCCTGGGGGGTGGGGGCTGGGGCCAACGTCCTGACTTTC. V and J are TRBV20-1 and TRBJ2-6, with D perhaps matching TRBD2 (6 bases). Germline CDR1 is DFQATT and CDR2 is SNEGSKA (reference sequence). The CDR3 has 17 residues. The V and J ends lost 6 bases and 2 bases respectively, with 20 bases between them.

This clonotype was seen repeatedly, ten times or more. The chain combines TRBV15 with TRBJ2-2; 8 nucleotides line up with TRBD1. The V gene's germline CDR1 is LNHNV and CDR2 YYDKDF (reference sequence). The trim removed 8 bases at V and 1 base at J, leaving 6 bases unmatched. This CDR3 has 15 residues. Here the CDR3 reads CATEPGQVNTGELFF. In nucleotides, the CDR3 is TGTGCCACCGAGCCGGGACAGGTGAACACCGGGGAGCTGTTTTTT.

The table lists this clonotype with many counts. This chain connects TRBV20-1 to TRBJ1-5; D not resolved. CDR3 length: 18 amino acids. Germline V gene data show CDR1 as DFQATT and CDR2 as SNEGSKA (reference sequence). The V and J ends lost 0 bases and 5 bases respectively, with 23 bases between them. CDR3 bases: TGCAGTGCTAGAGATAGGGTTACGCCGCGGATCTCGTATCAGCCCCAGCATTTT. Residues: CSARDRVTPRISYQPQHF.

The table lists this clonotype with many counts. V gene TRBV25-1 combines with J gene TRBJ2-7, with 7 bases matching TRBD2. Germline lookup yields CDR1 MGHDK and CDR2 SYGVNS. There are 12 residues in the CDR3. The V segment lost 5 bases and the J segment 6 bases; nucleotides outside the gene matches: 4. CDR3 residues: CASSFGGSEQYF. The DNA of the CDR3 is TGTGCCAGCAGTTTCGGCGGGAGCGAGCAGTACTTC.

This clonotype came up a few times. The rearrangement joins TRBV12-3 or TRBV12-4 to TRBJ2-1, with 11 bases that match TRBD2. V lost 0 bases, J lost 8 bases, and 3 bases stayed unmatched. There are 15 residues in the CDR3. The chain's CDR3 is CASSLATSGNHEQFF. In DNA, the CDR3 is TGTGCCAGCAGTTTAGCGACTAGCGGGAACCATGAGCAGTTCTTC.

This clonotype was seen at least ten times. The chain couples TRBV5-1 to TRBJ2-2; possible D gene TRBD1, 6 bases. Germline assignment: CDR1 SGHRS and CDR2 YFSETQ. Trimming shortened V by 4 bases and J by 5 bases, and 18 bases separated the two germline ends. CDR3 length: 16 amino acids. CDR3 region: CASSPFTQGLTGELFF. The DNA of the CDR3 is TGCGCCAGCAGCCCCTTTACTCAGGGGCTTACCGGGGAGCTGTTTTTT.

The chain links TRBV20-1 to TRBJ1-1; D possibly corresponds to TRBD1 (5 bases). This CDR3 has 14 amino acids. Germline loops: CDR1 DFQATT, CDR2 SNEGSKA (reference sequence). Trimming took off 4 bases at V and 4 bases at J, with 16 bases between the two ends. This CDR3 is CSAKRGGRSTEAFF. CDR3 DNA: TGCAGTGCTAAGAGGGGAGGCAGGAGCACTGAAGCTTTCTTT.

The chain couples TRBV7-8 to TRBJ2-1; 15 positions agree with TRBD2. CDR1 SGHVS and CDR2 FQNEAQ come from the germline V gene. This CDR3 is 18 amino acids long. V was pared by 1 base and J by 12 bases, with 13 bases of the junction left unmatched. In DNA form, the CDR3 reads TGTGCCAGCAGCTTAGGGACTAGCGGGAGGGCCGCCTTCGGACGGCAGTTCTTC. It specifies CASSLGTSGRAAFGRQFF.

The chain is built from TRBV5-1 and TRBJ2-7; the match to TRBD2 covers 8 bases. Germline trimming cut 4 bases from V and 6 bases from J; bases unmatched to any gene: 12. CDR3 size: 15 residues. Per germline, CDR1 SGHRS and CDR2 YFSETQ. CDR3 residues: CASSPRTSRSFEQYF. The CDR3, as DNA: TGCGCCAGCAGCCCTAGGACTAGCAGGAGTTTCGAGCAGTACTTC.

Many counts were recorded for this clonotype. The chain is built from TRBV20-1 and TRBJ1-2; D perhaps matches TRBD1 (5 bases). This CDR3 spans 13 amino acids. The germline gives CDR1 DFQATT, CDR2 SNEGSKA (reference sequence). CDR3 sequence reads: CRPVGQTYGGYTF. CDR3 in DNA: TGCAGGCCAGTTGGACAAACCTATGGCGGCTACACCTTC.

This clonotype was seen a few times. V usage is TRBV12-3 or TRBV12-4 and J usage is TRBJ2-7; tentative D call: TRBD2 (5 bases). This CDR3 region has 14 residues. Trimming took 5 bases from V and 3 from J, leaving 14 bases between them. The CDR3 bases are TGTGCCAGCAGTCCGACGGGGAGAAACTACGAGCAGTACTTC. This sequence encodes CASSPTGRNYEQYF.

The table lists this clonotype with a few counts. The chain carries TRBV5-1 and TRBJ2-6; D is perhaps TRBD1 or TRBD2 (5 bases each). Between the trimmed V and J ends, which lost 0 bases and 9 bases, there was a span of 7 bases. The germline gives CDR1 SGHRS, CDR2 YFSETQ. CDR3 length: 13 residues. The CDR3 region is CASSLGDLNVLTF. CDR3 bases: TGCGCCAGCAGCTTGGGGGACCTCAACGTCCTGACTTTC.

This clonotype was recorded many times. The rearrangement joins TRBV5-1 to TRBJ1-6; a weak D match, TRBD1 (5 bases). Germline V gene data show CDR1 as SGHRS and CDR2 as YFSETQ. V was cut by 4 bases and J by 5 bases, with 13 bases left in between. The CDR3 consists of 15 residues. The CDR3 sequence: CASSRTGGDNSPLHF. The CDR3 DNA follows: TGCGCCAGCAGCCGGACCGGGGGGGATAATTCACCCCTCCACTTT.

The sample holds a few counts of this clonotype. The J gene is TRBJ1-3, the V gene TRBV21-1; no DNA check was done on the table's D call, TRBD1. TRBV21-1 has pseudogene status. The CDR3 extends over 16 amino acids. The CDR3 region is CASSKGAKGGWNTIYF. CDR3 sequence (DNA): TGTGCCAGCAGCAAGGGAGCTAAAGGGGGCTGGAACACCATATATTTT.

This clonotype was counted at least ten times. The rearrangement links TRBV20-1 to TRBJ2-3; D gene uncertain. The CDR3 runs to 12 residues. From germline, CDR1 is DFQATT and CDR2 SNEGSKA (reference sequence). V shed 4 bases and J shed 1 base, with 6 bases lying between them. CDR3 in amino acids: CSAIQGTDTQYF. The CDR3 DNA sequence: TGCAGTGCTATTCAGGGCACAGATACGCAGTATTTT.

The CDR3 region has the DNA TGCAGTGCTCCGAGACCAGGTACAATTCTTGAAGCTTTCTTT. Its protein is CSAPRPGTILEAFF. The chain joins TRBV20-1 to TRBJ1-1; D ambiguous. Trimming took 5 bases from V and 7 from J, leaving 20 bases between them. The CDR3 runs to 14 residues. Germline V gene lookup returns CDR1 DFQATT and CDR2 SNEGSKA (reference sequence).

This clonotype was found many times. The rearrangement joins TRBV3-1 to TRBJ1-3; no firm D call. The V gene's germline CDR1 is LGHDT and CDR2 YNNKEL (reference sequence). This CDR3 is built from 17 residues. Trimming removed 0 bases at V and 0 bases at J, with 12 bases between. The CDR3 sequence: CASSQETSFVSGNTIYF. The DNA for the CDR3 is TGTGCCAGCAGCCAAGAAACGTCATTCGTCTCTGGAAACACCATATATTTT.

The chain carries TRBV3-1 and TRBJ1-2; 7 positions agree with TRBD1. CDR3 size: 17 residues. J lost 8 bases, V lost 1 base, and 16 bases had no gene match. Germline-derived CDR1 and CDR2 are LGHDT and YNNKEL (reference sequence). The CDR3 sequence: CASSQGSSAGGMKGYTF. CDR3 bases: TGTGCCAGCAGCCAAGGTTCGTCGGCAGGGGGTATGAAGGGCTACACCTTC.

This clonotype was observed many times. The rearrangement joins TRBV7-8 to TRBJ2-7, with 7 bases aligning to TRBD1. This CDR3 region has 16 residues. Trimming took 0 bases from V and 6 from J; bases not matched to a gene: 11. CDR1 is SGHVS and CDR2 is FQNEAQ in the germline V gene. CDR3 bases: TGTGCCAGCAGCTTAGCGTACAGGGGCCGCTTAGGCGAGCAGTACTTC. This translates into CASSLAYRGRLGEQYF.

This clonotype was picked up many times. V is TRBV7-2 and J is TRBJ2-1, with 8 bases that match TRBD2. The CDR3 contains 15 residues. With 5 bases clipped from V and 1 base from J, the junction kept 4 bases outside the gene matches. CDR1 is SGHTA and CDR2 is FQGNSA in the germline V gene. The CDR3 nucleotides are TGTGCCAGCAGCGTCACTAGCGGATCCTACAATGAGCAGTTCTTC. Amino acid sequence: CASSVTSGSYNEQFF.

The CDR3 DNA follows: TGCAGTGCTAGCGCCCCTAGCGGGGGTCCCCTCAATGAGCAGTTCTTC. Translating it yields CSASAPSGGPLNEQFF. The V and J genes are TRBV20-1 and TRBJ2-1; TRBD2 aligns across 10 bases. V was clipped by 3 bases and J by 6 bases; unmatched bases: 11. Germline CDR1 and CDR2: DFQATT and SNEGSKA (reference sequence). The CDR3 runs to 16 residues.